Sequencing of this T cell receptor (beta chain) was carried out in a study of T cell changes during pregnancy in multiple sclerosis. Trimming removed 5 bases at V and 0 bases at J, with 14 bases between. CDR3 length: 16 amino acids. CDR1 and CDR2 from the germline V gene are WNHNN and SYGVQD (reference sequence). Repertoires were generated with immunoSEQ multiplex PCR, while TCRdb's copy carries only in-frame clones and drops some. Of 40,000 to 50,000 clones listed, 80% to 95% were seen once; the top ten hold roughly 0.5%. The sample consisted of CD4+ T cells from peripheral blood mononuclear cells, taken in the third trimester of pregnancy. The receptor's source is a female donor with multiple sclerosis, enrolled in a pregnancy study. The rearrangement links TRBV10-1 to TRBJ1-3; tentatively, D is TRBD1 (5 bases). CDR3 residues: CASSSNHRSSGNTIYF. CDR3 sequence (DNA): TGCGCCAGCAGTTCGAACCACAGGTCCTCTGGAAACACCATATATTTT.